The subject of this entry is one T cell receptor (beta chain). Its antigen is currently not known. No quality values exist for individual bases; no much larger clone is one base distant. Using the deep immunoSEQ assay, TCR CDR3 regions were amplified from genomic DNA by multiplex PCR. Extracted genomic DNA from each cell subset was spread evenly across all wells of several immunoSEQ 96-well plates, with each plate serving as a replicate. For sorted subsets, each replicate PCR was loaded with roughly 190 ng genomic DNA, equivalent to 30,000 or so T cell genomes. Purified libraries were measured with a Qubit 3.0 fluorometer, size-checked on a Bioanalyzer 2100, and measured again with the KAPA Library Quantification kit. Each immunoSEQ 96-well plate was sequenced on its own single-read 150-cycle Illumina NextSeq 550 flow cell. Under the source paper's analysis protocol: Because the immunoSEQ output included only junctional sequences and no quality scores, the filtering could not be the same as the filtering used for full-length reads. Sequences were annotated with PyIR, a Python wrapper for IgBLAST v1.9, and V/J genes and CDR3 were assigned using IMGT germline references. Any read was removed if the V/J assignment was weak (E-value above 1e-6), the CDR3 was missing, or the read contained stop codons, out-of-frame junctions, or ambiguous translated residues. V3J clonotypes were defined as sequences sharing an identical inferred V gene, J gene, and CDR3 amino acid sequence. The percentage overlap between two repertoires was calculated by dividing the number of shared unique clonotypes by the size of the smaller repertoire. RTK rarefaction, the Chao1 estimator, and Recon v2.1 estimates of unobserved clonotypes were used to assess repertoire richness. Generation probabilities were computed with OLGA for all TCRbeta clonotypes obtained by the gDNA method from several donors. What TCRdb holds here is the immuneACCESS table cut down to in-frame rearrangements. Part of the clones is not present; checked against another copy, under half of the missing clones reflect an unresolved V gene, and the others are unexplained. That table furnishes V, J and clone size, whereas the DNA furnished D and trimming. The sample table shows roughly 550,000 clones, and over 95% are seen once. The ten most abundant clones make up around 0.11% of the sample.

The source of the sample is a study of shared clonotypes between healthy human individuals (dated by TCRdb to 2018 to 2020). Broadly, across the study: The cohort included three men and a couple of women between 18 and 49 years of age. Blood TCR repertoires of 5 or 6 healthy adults were deeply sequenced to estimate repertoire size and the extent of clonotype sharing between individuals. For each donor, CD4 naive and CD4 memory were each run on three plates, CD8 naive on two plates, and CD8 memory on one plate. Each donor's leukapheresis produced roughly between roughly 0.94 and 9.5 billion PBMCs. Different laboratories and diverse techniques were used to prepare libraries and sequence TCR repertoires, to increase sequencing depth and limit assay-specific biases.

CDR1 and CDR2 are read off the germline V gene as SGHDT and YYEEEE. The CDR3 covers 15 residues, taking in both the cysteine and the phenylalanine. The CDR3 DNA has 45 bases and is translated from base 1. Here V drops 3 bases and J drops 2 bases, and the junction holds 2 bases not matched to any gene. What the work shows at the level of the full study, not this receptor alone: Clonotypes shared by all four sorted-subset donors showed higher generation probabilities than non-shared clonotypes. Only blood was sampled, and tissue TCR repertoires likely differ from those in blood. Naive subsets generally had larger estimated clonotype richness than memory subsets did. Because the study included only a small number of donors, the genetic and exposure-history diversity represented was limited. When several donors were compared, the shared fraction of clonotypes was 5% to 6.5% for naive CD4, 3.5% to 4% for naive CD8, about 2.5% for memory CD4, and 0.3% to 0.5% for memory CD8. Incomplete sequencing was indicated by rarefaction of sorted-subset datasets, despite the large sequencing depth. Pairwise subsampling indicated that sequencing depth was expected to affect the degree of clonotype sharing among donors.

For the CD8 naive samples, CD45RO-negative cells were positively selected for CCR7, yielding a CD45RA+CCR7+ population from which TemRA cells were excluded. Healthy HIV-negative adults with no recently reported acute infections or vaccinations were included as donors. Only Caucasian adults living in Nashville, Tennessee, USA were represented among the donors. After blood collection by leukapheresis, PBMCs were isolated using Ficoll-Histopaque density gradient centrifugation and then cryopreserved in the vapor phase of liquid nitrogen. Analytical flow cytometry was used to check the purity and quantity of each magnetically sorted T cell population. From each sorted fraction, genomic DNA was isolated and quantified by UV absorbance on a Nanodrop 2000c.

The specimen was naive CD8+ T cells sorted from blood. The cell subset or site label here, explained by the study, means: CD45RA+CCR7+. The rearranged segments are TRBV5-6 and TRBJ2-7, and TRBD2 aligns with 13 junction nucleotides. The TCR comes from a woman in her 30s in good health. The CDR3 here reads CASSSGLAGAYEQYF. The DNA sequence is given as TGTGCCAGCAGCTCCGGACTAGCGGGAGCCTACGAGCAGTACTTC. The reference TRBV5-6 and TRBJ2-7 proteins fill in what lies around the CDR3, so the full variable domain reads DAGVTQSPTHLIKTRGQQVTLRCSPKSGHDTVSWYQQALGQGPQFIFQYYEEEERQRGNFPDRFSGHQFPNYSSELNVNALLLGDSALYLCASSSGLAGAYEQYFGPGTRLTVT.